Listed here are 3 T cell receptor beta chains from one sample, sequenced in a study of a mutant IDH1 vaccine in newly diagnosed glioma. Clones were read by immunoSEQ multiplex PCR, and TCRdb kept only the in-frame ones, dropping some. The sample has over 45,000 clones, about 82% seen once. Their antigens are not known. Documented time point: week 35, safety follow-up. Every vaccination contained 300 ug of the mutant IDH1 20-mer peptide and was paired with topical imiquimod. This sample comprised PBMCs, obtained from a glioma patient whose treatment included an IDH1 peptide vaccine. All receptors derive from a middle-aged man with glioma.

This chain links TRBV2 with TRBJ2-3; TRBD1 aligns across 8 bases. CDR1 is SNHLY and CDR2 is FYNNEI in the germline V gene. Unmatched junction bases numbered 4, after V lost 6 bases and J lost 2 bases. The CDR3 is 14 residues long. The CDR3 bases are TGTGCCAGCAGCCGGGACAGGACCACAGATACGCAGTATTTT. It encodes CASSRDRTTDTQYF.

This rearrangement joins TRBV19 to TRBJ2-7; 8 nucleotides align to TRBD1. The CDR3 runs 14 residues. V was pared by 5 bases and J by 1 base, with 4 bases of the junction left unmatched. CDR1 and CDR2 from the germline V gene are LNHDA and SQIVND (reference sequence). CDR3 region: CASSAGTGSYEQYV. The CDR3 nucleotides are TGTGCCAGTAGTGCCGGGACAGGTTCCTACGAGCAGTACGTC.

Comments on this clone: As the CDR3 is not closed by the conserved phenylalanine or tryptophan, this likely results from a read error. The V and J genes are TRBV5-6 and TRBJ2-7, with D hard to call. The germline V gene encodes CDR1 SGHDT and CDR2 YYEEEE. The CDR3 totals 11 residues. V was pared by 0 bases and J by 4 bases, with 2 bases between. In nucleotides, the CDR3 is TGTGCCAGCAGCTTGGGATACGAGCAGTACCTC. As protein: CASSLGYEQYL.